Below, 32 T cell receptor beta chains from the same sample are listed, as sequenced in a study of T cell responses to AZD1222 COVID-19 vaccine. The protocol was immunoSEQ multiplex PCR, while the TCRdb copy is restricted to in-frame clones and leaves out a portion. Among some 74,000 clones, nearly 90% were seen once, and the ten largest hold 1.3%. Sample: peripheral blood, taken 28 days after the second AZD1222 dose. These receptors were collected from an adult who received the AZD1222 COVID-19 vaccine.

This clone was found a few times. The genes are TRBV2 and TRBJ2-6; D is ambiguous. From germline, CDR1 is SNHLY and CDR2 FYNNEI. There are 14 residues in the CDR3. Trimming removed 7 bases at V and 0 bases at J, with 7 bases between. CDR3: CASTEPSGANVLTF. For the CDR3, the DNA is TGTGCCAGCACTGAGCCCTCTGGGGCCAACGTCCTGACTTTC.

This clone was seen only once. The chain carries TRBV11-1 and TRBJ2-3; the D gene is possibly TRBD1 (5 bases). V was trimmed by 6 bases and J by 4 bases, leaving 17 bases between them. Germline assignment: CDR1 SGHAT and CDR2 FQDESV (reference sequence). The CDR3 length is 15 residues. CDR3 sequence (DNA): TGTGCCAGCAGTACGACCCAAGGGGAACCAGATACGCAGTATTTT. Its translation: CASSTTQGEPDTQYF.

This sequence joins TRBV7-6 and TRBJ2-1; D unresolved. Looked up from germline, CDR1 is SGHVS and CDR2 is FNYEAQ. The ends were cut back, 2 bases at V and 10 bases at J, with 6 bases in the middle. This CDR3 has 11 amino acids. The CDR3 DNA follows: TGTGCCAGCAGCTTATTGGGGGAGCAGTTCTTC. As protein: CASSLLGEQFF.

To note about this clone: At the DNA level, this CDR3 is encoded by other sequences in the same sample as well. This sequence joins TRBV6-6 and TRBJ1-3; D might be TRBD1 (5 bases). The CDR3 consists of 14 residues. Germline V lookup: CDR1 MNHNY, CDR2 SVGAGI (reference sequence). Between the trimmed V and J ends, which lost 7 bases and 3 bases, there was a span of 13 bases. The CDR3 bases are TGTGCCAGCACCCGGGGGGACGGTGGAAACACCATATATTTT. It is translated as CASTRGDGGNTIYF.

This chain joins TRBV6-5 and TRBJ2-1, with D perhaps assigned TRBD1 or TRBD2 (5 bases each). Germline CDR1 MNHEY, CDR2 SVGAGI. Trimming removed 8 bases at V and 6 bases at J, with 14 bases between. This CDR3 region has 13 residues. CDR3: CASRRRDRNEQFF. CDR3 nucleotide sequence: TGTGCCAGCCGCCGAAGGGACCGCAATGAGCAGTTCTTC.

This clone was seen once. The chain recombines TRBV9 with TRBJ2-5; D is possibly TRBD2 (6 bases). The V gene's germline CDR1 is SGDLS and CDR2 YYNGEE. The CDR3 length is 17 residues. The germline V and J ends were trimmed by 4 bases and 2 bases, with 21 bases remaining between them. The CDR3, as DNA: TGTGCCAGCAGCACCAGACCCGGGGGAAATGCTCAAGAGACCCAGTACTTC. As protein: CASSTRPGGNAQETQYF.

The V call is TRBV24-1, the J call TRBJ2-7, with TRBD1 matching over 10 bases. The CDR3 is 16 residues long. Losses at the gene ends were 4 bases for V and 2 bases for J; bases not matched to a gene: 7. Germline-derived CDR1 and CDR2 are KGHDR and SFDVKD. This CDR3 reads CATSDLSGQGPYEQYF. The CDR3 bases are TGTGCCACCAGTGACCTCTCGGGACAGGGGCCCTACGAGCAGTACTTC.

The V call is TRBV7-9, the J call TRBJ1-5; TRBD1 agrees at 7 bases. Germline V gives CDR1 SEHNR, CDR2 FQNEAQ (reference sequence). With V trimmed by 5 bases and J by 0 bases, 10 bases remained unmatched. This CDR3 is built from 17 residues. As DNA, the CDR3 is TGTGCCAGCAGCCCCGGGGACAGATTTTATAGCAATCAGCCCCAGCATTTT. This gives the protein CASSPGDRFYSNQPQHF. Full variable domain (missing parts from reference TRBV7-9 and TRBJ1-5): DTGVSQNPRHKITKRGQNVTFRCDPISEHNRLYWYRQTLGQGPEFLTYFQNEAQLEKSRLLSDRFSAERPKGSFSTLEIQRTEQGDSAMYLCASSPGDRFYSNQPQHFGDGTRLSIL.

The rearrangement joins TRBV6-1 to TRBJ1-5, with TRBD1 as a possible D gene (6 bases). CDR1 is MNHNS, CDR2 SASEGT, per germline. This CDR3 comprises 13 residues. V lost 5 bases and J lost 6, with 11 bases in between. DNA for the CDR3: TGTGCCAGCAGTCAGGGGATAGCTCAGCCCCAGCATTTT. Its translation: CASSQGIAQPQHF.

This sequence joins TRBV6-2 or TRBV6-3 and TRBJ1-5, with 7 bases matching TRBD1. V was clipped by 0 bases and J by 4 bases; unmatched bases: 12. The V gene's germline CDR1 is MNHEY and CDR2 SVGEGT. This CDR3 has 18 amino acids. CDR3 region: CASSYSGGGGVGNQPQHF. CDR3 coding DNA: TGTGCCAGCAGTTACTCGGGTGGAGGGGGCGTTGGGAATCAGCCCCAGCATTTT.

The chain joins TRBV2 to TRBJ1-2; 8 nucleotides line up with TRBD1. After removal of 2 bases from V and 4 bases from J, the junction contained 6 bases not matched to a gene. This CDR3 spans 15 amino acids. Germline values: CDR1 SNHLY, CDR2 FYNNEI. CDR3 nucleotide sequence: TGTGCCAGCAGTGAATTTCAGGGGGCAGCCTATGGCTACACCTTC. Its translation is CASSEFQGAAYGYTF.

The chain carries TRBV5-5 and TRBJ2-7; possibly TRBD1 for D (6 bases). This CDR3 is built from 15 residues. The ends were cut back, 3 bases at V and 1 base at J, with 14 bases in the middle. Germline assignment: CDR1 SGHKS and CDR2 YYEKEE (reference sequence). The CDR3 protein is CASSSRDTESYEQYF. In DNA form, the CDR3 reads TGTGCCAGCAGCTCCCGGGACACCGAGTCCTACGAGCAGTACTTC. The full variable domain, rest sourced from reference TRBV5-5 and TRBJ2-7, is DAGVTQSPTHLIKTRGQQVTLRCSPISGHKSVSWYQQVLGQGPQFIFQYYEKEERGRGNFPDRFSARQFPNYSSELNVNALLLGDSALYLCASSSRDTESYEQYFGPGTRLTVT.

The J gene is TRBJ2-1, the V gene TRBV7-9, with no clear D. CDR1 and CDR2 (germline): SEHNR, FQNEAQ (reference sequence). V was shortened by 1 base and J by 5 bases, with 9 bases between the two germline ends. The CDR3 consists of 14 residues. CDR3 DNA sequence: TGTGCCAGCAGCTTAGGAGGTGTGGACAATGAGCAGTTCTTC. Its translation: CASSLGGVDNEQFF.

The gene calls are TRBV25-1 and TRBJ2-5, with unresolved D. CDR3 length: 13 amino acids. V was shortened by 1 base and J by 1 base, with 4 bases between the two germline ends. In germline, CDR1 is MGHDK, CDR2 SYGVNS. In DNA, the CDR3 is TGTGCCAGCAGTGAATCAGGCCAAGAGACCCAGTACTTC. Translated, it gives CASSESGQETQYF.

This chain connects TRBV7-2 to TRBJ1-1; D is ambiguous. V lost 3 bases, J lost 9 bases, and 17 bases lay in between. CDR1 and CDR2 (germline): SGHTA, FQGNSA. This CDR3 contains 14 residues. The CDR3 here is CASSLIRTSRQAFF. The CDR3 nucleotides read TGTGCCAGCAGCTTGATCCGGACCTCGCGGCAAGCTTTCTTT.

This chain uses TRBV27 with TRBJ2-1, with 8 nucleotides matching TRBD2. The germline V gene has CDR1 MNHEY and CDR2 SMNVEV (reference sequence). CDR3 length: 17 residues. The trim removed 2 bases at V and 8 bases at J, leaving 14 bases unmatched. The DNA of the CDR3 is TGTGCCAGCAGTTTACGACCCCTAGCGGGCCAACGGGATGAGCAGTTCTTC. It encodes CASSLRPLAGQRDEQFF.

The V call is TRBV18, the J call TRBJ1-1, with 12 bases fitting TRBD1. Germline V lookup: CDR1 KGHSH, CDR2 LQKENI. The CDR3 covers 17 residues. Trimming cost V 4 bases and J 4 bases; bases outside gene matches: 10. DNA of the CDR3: TGTGCCAGCTCACGCCCCCGGGACAGGGGGCCGGGCACTGAAGCTTTCTTT. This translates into CASSRPRDRGPGTEAFF.

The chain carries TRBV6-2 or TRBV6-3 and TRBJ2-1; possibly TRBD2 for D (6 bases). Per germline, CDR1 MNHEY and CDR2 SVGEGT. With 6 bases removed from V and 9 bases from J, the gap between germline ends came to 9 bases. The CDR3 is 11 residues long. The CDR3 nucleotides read TGTGCCAGCAGCCACGGGGGTGAGCAGTTCTTC. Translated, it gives CASSHGGEQFF.

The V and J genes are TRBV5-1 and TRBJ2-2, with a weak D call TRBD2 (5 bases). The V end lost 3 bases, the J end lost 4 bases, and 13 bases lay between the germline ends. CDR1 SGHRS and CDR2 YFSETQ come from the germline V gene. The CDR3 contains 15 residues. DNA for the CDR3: TGCGCCAGCAGCTCAAACTTCGGAGGCACCGGGGAGCTGTTTTTT. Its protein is CASSSNFGGTGELFF.

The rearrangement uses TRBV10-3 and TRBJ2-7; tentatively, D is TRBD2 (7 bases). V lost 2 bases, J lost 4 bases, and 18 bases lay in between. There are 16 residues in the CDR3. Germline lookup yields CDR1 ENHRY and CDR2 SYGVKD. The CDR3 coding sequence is TGTGCCATCAGTGAGCCCATGGGGGCTAGCGGTTACGAGCAGTACTTC. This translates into CAISEPMGASGYEQYF.

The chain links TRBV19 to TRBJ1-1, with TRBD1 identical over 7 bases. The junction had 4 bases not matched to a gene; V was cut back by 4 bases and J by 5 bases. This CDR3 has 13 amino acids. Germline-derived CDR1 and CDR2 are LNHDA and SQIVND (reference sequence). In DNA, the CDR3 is TGTGCCAGTAGTACGCAGGGGGTAACTGAAGCTTTCTTT. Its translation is CASSTQGVTEAFF.

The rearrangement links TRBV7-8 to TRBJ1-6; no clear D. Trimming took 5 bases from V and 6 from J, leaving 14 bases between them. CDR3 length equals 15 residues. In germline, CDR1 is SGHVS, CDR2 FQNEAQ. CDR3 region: CASSMTDAPNSPLHF. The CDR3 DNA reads TGTGCCAGCAGCATGACGGACGCTCCTAATTCACCCCTCCACTTT. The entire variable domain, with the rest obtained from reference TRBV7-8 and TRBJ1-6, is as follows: GAGVSQSPRYKVAKRGQDVALRCDPISGHVSLFWYQQALGQGPEFLTYFQNEAQLDKSGLPSDRFFAERPEGSVSTLKIQRTQQEDSAVYLCASSMTDAPNSPLHFGNGTRLTVT.

The CDR3 loop reads CASSFQRQLVSGANVLTF. The CDR3 region has the DNA TGTGCCAGCAGCTTTCAGCGGCAGTTAGTATCTGGGGCCAACGTCCTGACTTTC. The rearrangement uses TRBV7-8 and TRBJ2-6, with D tentatively TRBD2 (5 bases). The CDR3 runs to 18 residues. The V gene's germline CDR1 is SGHVS and CDR2 FQNEAQ. The V and J ends lost 3 bases and 1 base respectively, with 16 bases between them. The whole variable domain, filled in from reference TRBV7-8 and TRBJ2-6, reads GAGVSQSPRYKVAKRGQDVALRCDPISGHVSLFWYQQALGQGPEFLTYFQNEAQLDKSGLPSDRFFAERPEGSVSTLKIQRTQQEDSAVYLCASSFQRQLVSGANVLTFGAGSRLTVL.

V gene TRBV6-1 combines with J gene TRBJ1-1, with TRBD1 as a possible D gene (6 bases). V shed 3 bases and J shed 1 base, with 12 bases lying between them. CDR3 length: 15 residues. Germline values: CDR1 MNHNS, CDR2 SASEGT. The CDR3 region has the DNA TGTGCCAGCAGTGACCGACAGACAGGGAACACTGAAGCTTTCTTT. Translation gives CASSDRQTGNTEAFF.

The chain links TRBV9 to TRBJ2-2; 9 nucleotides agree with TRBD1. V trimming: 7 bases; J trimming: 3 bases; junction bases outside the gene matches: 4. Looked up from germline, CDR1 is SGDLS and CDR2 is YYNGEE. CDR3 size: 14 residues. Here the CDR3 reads CASGRTGDTGELFF. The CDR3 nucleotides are TGTGCCAGCGGCCGGACAGGGGACACCGGGGAGCTGTTTTTT.

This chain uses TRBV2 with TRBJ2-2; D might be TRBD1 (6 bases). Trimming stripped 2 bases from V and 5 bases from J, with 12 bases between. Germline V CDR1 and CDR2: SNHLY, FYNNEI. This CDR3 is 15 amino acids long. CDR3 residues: CASSERGYGTGELFF. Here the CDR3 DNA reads TGTGCCAGCAGTGAAAGGGGGTACGGTACCGGGGAGCTGTTTTTT.

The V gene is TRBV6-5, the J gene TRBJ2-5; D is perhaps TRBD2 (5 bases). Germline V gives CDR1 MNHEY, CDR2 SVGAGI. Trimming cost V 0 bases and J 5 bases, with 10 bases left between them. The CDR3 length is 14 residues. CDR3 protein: CASSYSSRRETQYF. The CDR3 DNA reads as TGTGCCAGCAGTTACTCCAGCCGGAGGGAGACCCAGTACTTC.

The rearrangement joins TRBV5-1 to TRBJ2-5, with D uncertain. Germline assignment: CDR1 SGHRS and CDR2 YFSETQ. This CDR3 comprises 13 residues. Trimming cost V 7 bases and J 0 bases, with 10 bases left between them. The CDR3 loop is CASSTQDQETQYF. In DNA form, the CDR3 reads TGCGCCAGCTCGACTCAGGACCAAGAGACCCAGTACTTC.

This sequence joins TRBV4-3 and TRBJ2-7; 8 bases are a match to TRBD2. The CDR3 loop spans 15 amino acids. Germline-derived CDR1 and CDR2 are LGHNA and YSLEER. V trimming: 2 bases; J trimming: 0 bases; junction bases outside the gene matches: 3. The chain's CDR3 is CASSQTSGSSYEQYF. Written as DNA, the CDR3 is TGCGCCAGCAGCCAAACAAGCGGGAGCTCCTACGAGCAGTACTTC.

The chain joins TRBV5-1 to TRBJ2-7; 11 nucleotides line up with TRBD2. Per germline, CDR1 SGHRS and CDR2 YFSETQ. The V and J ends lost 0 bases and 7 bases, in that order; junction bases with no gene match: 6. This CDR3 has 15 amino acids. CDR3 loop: CASSLADSGRGEQYF. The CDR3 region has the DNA TGCGCCAGCAGCTTGGCGGATAGCGGGAGGGGAGAGCAGTACTTC.

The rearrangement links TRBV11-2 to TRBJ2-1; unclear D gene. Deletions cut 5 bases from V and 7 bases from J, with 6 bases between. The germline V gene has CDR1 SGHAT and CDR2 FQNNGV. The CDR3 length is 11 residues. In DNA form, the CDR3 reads TGTGCCAGCAGCATACAAAATGAGCAGTTCTTC. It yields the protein CASSIQNEQFF.

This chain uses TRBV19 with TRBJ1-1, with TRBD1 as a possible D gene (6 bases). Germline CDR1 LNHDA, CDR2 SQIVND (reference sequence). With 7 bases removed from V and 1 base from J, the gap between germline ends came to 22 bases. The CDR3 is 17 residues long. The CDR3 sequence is CASIPNQLPGQNTEAFF. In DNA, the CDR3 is TGTGCCAGTATACCAAACCAACTCCCGGGACAGAACACTGAAGCTTTCTTT.